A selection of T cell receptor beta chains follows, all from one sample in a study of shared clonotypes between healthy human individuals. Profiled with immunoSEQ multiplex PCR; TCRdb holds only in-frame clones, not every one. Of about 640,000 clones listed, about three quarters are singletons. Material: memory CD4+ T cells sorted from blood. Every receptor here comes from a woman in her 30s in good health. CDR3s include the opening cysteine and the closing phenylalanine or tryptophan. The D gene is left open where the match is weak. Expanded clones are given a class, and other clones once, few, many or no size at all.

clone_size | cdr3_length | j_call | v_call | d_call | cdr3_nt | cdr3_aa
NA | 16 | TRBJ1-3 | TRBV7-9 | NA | TGTGCCAGCAGCACCTCGGGGGCGGACATTCGAAACACCATATATTTT | CASSTSGADIRNTIYF
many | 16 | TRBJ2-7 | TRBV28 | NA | TGTGCCAGCAGACCTCGGACTTCACCTCCTTTCTACGAGCAGTACTTC | CASRPRTSPPFYEQYF
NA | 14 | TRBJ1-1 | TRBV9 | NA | TGTGCCAGCAGCGTAGGGCGAAGGAACACTGAAGCTTTCTTT | CASSVGRRNTEAFF
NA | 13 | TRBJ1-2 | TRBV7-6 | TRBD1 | TGTGCCAGCAGCTTTGACAGGGGGCGAGGCTACACCTTC | CASSFDRGRGYTF
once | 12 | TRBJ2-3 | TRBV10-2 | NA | TGCGCCAGCAGTGAGTACGCAGATACGCAGTATTTT | CASSEYADTQYF
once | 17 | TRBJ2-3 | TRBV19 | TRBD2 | TGTGCCAGTAGTATTGCACTAGCGGGAGGGCCGGTAGATACGCAGTATTTT | CASSIALAGGPVDTQYF
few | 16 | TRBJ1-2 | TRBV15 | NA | TGTGCCACCAGCAGGCAAGCGGGGAGGGGAATCTATGGCTACACCTTC | CATSRQAGRGIYGYTF
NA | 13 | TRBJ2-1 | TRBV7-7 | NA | TGTGCCAGCAGCTTGGATCGGGAGAGTGAGCAGTTCTTC | CASSLDRESEQFF
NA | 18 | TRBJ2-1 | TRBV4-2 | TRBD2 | TGTGCCAGCGCACTTGGACTAGCGGGAGCAGGAGGGTACAATGAGCAGTTCTTC | CASALGLAGAGGYNEQFF
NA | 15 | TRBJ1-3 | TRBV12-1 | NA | TGTGCCAGCAGCCCTGGGTTCAACTCTGGAAACACCATATATTTT | CASSPGFNSGNTIYF